This is a list of T cell receptor beta chains from one sample in a study of response to subunit inactivated influenza vaccine. TCRdb re-called the RT-PCR reads through MiXCR, storing one row per CDR3 protein. The sample holds 160,000 or so distinct CDR3 sequences; 11% are singletons and the top ten take around an eighth. The specimen comprised non-naive T cells sorted from PBMCs, sampled 45 days after vaccination. These receptors were taken from a man aged 50-60 years who received an inactivated influenza vaccine. CDR3s include the opening cysteine and the closing phenylalanine or tryptophan. Fields, in order: clone size, J gene, D gene, V gene, CDR3 DNA, CDR3 protein. A D gene is named only where the DNA matches it firmly. Some rows mark clone size as missing; the rest say once, few, many or name a class of expanded clone.

abundance: -; j_gene: TRBJ2-7; d_gene: TRBD1; v_gene: TRBV7-9; CDR3nt: TGTGCCAGCAGCTTCCGGGACAGTACCTACGAGCAGTACTTC; CDR3aa: CASSFRDSTYEQYF
abundance: few; j_gene: TRBJ2-7; d_gene: TRBD2; v_gene: TRBV10-3; CDR3nt: TGTGCCATCAGTGAGTCGGGGCGGGAGGGTTACGAGCAGTACTTC; CDR3aa: CAISESGREGYEQYF
abundance: many; j_gene: TRBJ2-7; d_gene: TRBD1; v_gene: TRBV6-6; CDR3nt: TGTGCCAGCAGTTACCGGGACAGGGTTGAGTACTTC; CDR3aa: CASSYRDRVEYF
abundance: few; j_gene: TRBJ1-5; d_gene: TRBD1; v_gene: TRBV5-6; CDR3nt: TGTGCCAGCAAAAGACAGGGGGTCAGTCAGCCCCAGCATTTT; CDR3aa: CASKRQGVSQPQHF
abundance: -; j_gene: TRBJ1-6; d_gene: -; v_gene: TRBV4-1; CDR3nt: TGTGCCAGCAGCCGCCGGGACCTCTCACCCCTCCACTTT; CDR3aa: CASSRRDLSPLHF
abundance: many; j_gene: TRBJ2-1; d_gene: -; v_gene: TRBV5-1; CDR3nt: TGCGCCAGCAGCGACCGGGACAACTCCTACAATGAGCAGTTCTTC; CDR3aa: CASSDRDNSYNEQFF
abundance: -; j_gene: TRBJ1-4; d_gene: -; v_gene: TRBV15; CDR3nt: TGTGCCACCAGCAGAGGACCTCAACGTGTGACGGATGAAAAACTGTTTTTT; CDR3aa: CATSRGPQRVTDEKLFF
abundance: -; j_gene: TRBJ2-2; d_gene: -; v_gene: TRBV19; CDR3nt: TGTGCCAGTAATCCAGCTGGCGGGGAGCTGTTTTTT; CDR3aa: CASNPAGGELFF
abundance: many; j_gene: TRBJ1-3; d_gene: -; v_gene: TRBV10-2; CDR3nt: TGCGCCAGCGGGACGGGGGCAGTTGCTCCTCGTGGAAACACCATATATTTT; CDR3aa: CASGTGAVAPRGNTIYF
abundance: -; j_gene: TRBJ1-1; d_gene: -; v_gene: TRBV20-1; CDR3nt: TGCAGTGCTCAGCAACCGGGGGGCTGGAACACTGAAGCTTTCTTT; CDR3aa: CSAQQPGGWNTEAFF
abundance: many; j_gene: TRBJ2-1; d_gene: -; v_gene: TRBV6-1; CDR3nt: TGTGCCAGCAGGCCGGGGCGGGGTGGGAATGAGCAGTTCTTC; CDR3aa: CASRPGRGGNEQFF
abundance: few; j_gene: TRBJ2-7; d_gene: TRBD2; v_gene: TRBV6-1; CDR3nt: TGTGCCAGTGGTAGCGGGGGATTTTCCTACGAGCAGTACTTC; CDR3aa: CASGSGGFSYEQYF
abundance: many; j_gene: TRBJ1-5; d_gene: -; v_gene: TRBV20-1; CDR3nt: TGCAGTGCTAGGGAGAGGGGTGGCCAGCCCCAGCATTTT; CDR3aa: CSARERGGQPQHF
abundance: -; j_gene: TRBJ2-7; d_gene: -; v_gene: TRBV3-1; CDR3nt: TGTGCCAGCAGCATCCCCTGGGGGGCAGGGAGGATCTACGAGCAGTACTTC; CDR3aa: CASSIPWGAGRIYEQYF
abundance: -; j_gene: TRBJ2-1; d_gene: -; v_gene: TRBV2; CDR3nt: TGTGCCAGCAGGAAGGCCGACAGAACCCCCAATGAGCAGTTCTTC; CDR3aa: CASRKADRTPNEQFF
abundance: many; j_gene: TRBJ2-3; d_gene: -; v_gene: TRBV11-2; CDR3nt: TGTGCCAGCAGGATCCCAATATGGGGTAACACAGATACGCAGTATTTT; CDR3aa: CASRIPIWGNTDTQYF
abundance: -; j_gene: TRBJ2-3; d_gene: -; v_gene: TRBV5-6; CDR3nt: TGTGCCAGCAGTTTGTCAACCCTCCAGTATTTT; CDR3aa: CASSLSTLQYF
abundance: few; j_gene: TRBJ2-1; d_gene: TRBD2; v_gene: TRBV20-1; CDR3nt: TGCAGTGCCCTGGGGGCTAGCGGGAGCTATGAGCAGTTCTTC; CDR3aa: CSALGASGSYEQFF
abundance: -; j_gene: TRBJ2-1; d_gene: -; v_gene: TRBV7-6; CDR3nt: TGTGCCAGCAGCGCTGCCCTTTGGACTACCTACAATGAGCAGTTCTTC; CDR3aa: CASSAALWTTYNEQFF
abundance: few; j_gene: TRBJ2-4; d_gene: TRBD1; v_gene: TRBV6-1; CDR3nt: TGTGCCAGCAGTGAAGACATCGGGACAGGCCTAAACATTCAGTACTTC; CDR3aa: CASSEDIGTGLNIQYF
abundance: few; j_gene: TRBJ1-4; d_gene: -; v_gene: TRBV7-2; CDR3nt: TGTGCCAGCGGGGGTGGGGGTACAACTAATGAAAAACTGTTTTTT; CDR3aa: CASGGGGTTNEKLFF
abundance: few; j_gene: TRBJ2-6; d_gene: TRBD1; v_gene: TRBV28; CDR3nt: TGTGCCAGCAGCCCGGGACAGTTAAACTCTGGGGCCAACGTCCTGACTTTC; CDR3aa: CASSPGQLNSGANVLTF
abundance: many; j_gene: TRBJ1-2; d_gene: -; v_gene: TRBV3-1; CDR3nt: TGTGCCAGCAGCCAAGATAACAGGGCGAGATATGGCTACACCTTC; CDR3aa: CASSQDNRARYGYTF
abundance: -; j_gene: TRBJ2-7; d_gene: -; v_gene: TRBV20-1; CDR3nt: TGCAGTGCCCGGGGACGGAAAGGATCCTACGAGCAGTACTTC; CDR3aa: CSARGRKGSYEQYF
abundance: few; j_gene: TRBJ2-5; d_gene: -; v_gene: TRBV10-3; CDR3nt: TGTGCCATCAACCACGGGACGCAACAAGAGACCCAGTACTTC; CDR3aa: CAINHGTQQETQYF
abundance: -; j_gene: TRBJ2-7; d_gene: TRBD1; v_gene: TRBV29-1; CDR3nt: TGCAGCGTGGTCGCCGGGACAGTTTCCTACGAGCAGTACTTC; CDR3aa: CSVVAGTVSYEQYF
abundance: many; j_gene: TRBJ2-2; d_gene: -; v_gene: TRBV28; CDR3nt: TGTGCCAGCAGGCCCTGGACTACCTACACCGGGGAGCTGTTTTTT; CDR3aa: CASRPWTTYTGELFF
abundance: few; j_gene: TRBJ2-7; d_gene: TRBD1; v_gene: TRBV28; CDR3nt: TGTGCCAGCAGGATGAGGATGGGACAGGGCCGGGGCGAGCAGTACTTC; CDR3aa: CASRMRMGQGRGEQYF
abundance: many; j_gene: TRBJ2-7; d_gene: -; v_gene: TRBV29-1; CDR3nt: TGCAGCGTCGGCCGGGGGAAGGACGAGCAGTACTTC; CDR3aa: CSVGRGKDEQYF
abundance: few; j_gene: TRBJ2-1; d_gene: TRBD2; v_gene: TRBV6-2/TRBV6-3; CDR3nt: TGTGCCAGCAGGGGGTTCAGCGGGAGGGGGACCTACAATGAGCAGTTCTTC; CDR3aa: CASRGFSGRGTYNEQFF
abundance: few; j_gene: TRBJ2-1; d_gene: -; v_gene: TRBV3-1; CDR3nt: TGTGCCAGCAGCCAAGGCACGGCAGGTGGCCAGTTCTTC; CDR3aa: CASSQGTAGGQFF
abundance: -; j_gene: TRBJ1-1; d_gene: -; v_gene: TRBV19; CDR3nt: TGTGCCAGTAGTCCGGGGGCCCGAATGGGCACTGAAGCTTTCTTT; CDR3aa: CASSPGARMGTEAFF
abundance: many; j_gene: TRBJ2-1; d_gene: TRBD2; v_gene: TRBV3-1; CDR3nt: TGTGCCAGCAGCCGAGCGGGAGGACGCTATGAGCAGTTCTTC; CDR3aa: CASSRAGGRYEQFF
abundance: -; j_gene: TRBJ1-5; d_gene: -; v_gene: TRBV3-1; CDR3nt: TGTGCCAGCAGCCAAAGACTGAATCAGCCCCAGCATTTT; CDR3aa: CASSQRLNQPQHF
abundance: -; j_gene: TRBJ2-3; d_gene: -; v_gene: TRBV7-7; CDR3nt: TGTGCCAGCAGCCCGGGCCAGGCGGCAGATACGCAGTATTTT; CDR3aa: CASSPGQAADTQYF
abundance: many; j_gene: TRBJ2-3; d_gene: -; v_gene: TRBV12-3/TRBV12-4; CDR3nt: TGTGCCAGCAGTCCAGGACGGAGAACCACAGATACGCAGTATTTT; CDR3aa: CASSPGRRTTDTQYF
abundance: many; j_gene: TRBJ2-5; d_gene: -; v_gene: TRBV12-3/TRBV12-4; CDR3nt: TGTGCCAGCAGTCGGGGAATCGGAGAGACCCAGTACTTC; CDR3aa: CASSRGIGETQYF
abundance: few; j_gene: TRBJ1-5; d_gene: -; v_gene: TRBV7-2; CDR3nt: TGTGCCAGCAGCCCGACATGGGATCAGCCCCAGCATTTT; CDR3aa: CASSPTWDQPQHF
abundance: -; j_gene: TRBJ2-1; d_gene: TRBD2; v_gene: TRBV6-1; CDR3nt: TGTGCCAGCAGAGAAGGCGGGGGGCAGTTCTTC; CDR3aa: CASREGGGQFF
abundance: many; j_gene: TRBJ2-1; d_gene: TRBD2; v_gene: TRBV3-1; CDR3nt: TGTGCTGCGGGGGGGATCAATGAGCAGTTCTTC; CDR3aa: CAAGGINEQFF
abundance: -; j_gene: TRBJ1-6; d_gene: TRBD1; v_gene: TRBV6-1; CDR3nt: TGTGCCACTGGGGGGAACAGGGGCATCTATAATTCACCCCTCCACTTT; CDR3aa: CATGGNRGIYNSPLHF
abundance: few; j_gene: TRBJ2-3; d_gene: -; v_gene: TRBV5-1; CDR3nt: TGCGCCAGCAGCCCAGGAGGTCTGGGCACAGATACGCAGTATTTT; CDR3aa: CASSPGGLGTDTQYF
abundance: -; j_gene: TRBJ2-3; d_gene: TRBD2; v_gene: TRBV28; CDR3nt: TGTGCCAGCAGTAAAGAATACCCGATCGTAGCGGGGGGAGGAGATACGCAGTATTTT; CDR3aa: CASSKEYPIVAGGGDTQYF
abundance: many; j_gene: TRBJ1-2; d_gene: TRBD1; v_gene: TRBV6-1; CDR3nt: TGTGCCAGCAGTGAGGGACAGGGGATGGGCGGCTACACCTTC; CDR3aa: CASSEGQGMGGYTF
abundance: -; j_gene: TRBJ1-3; d_gene: -; v_gene: TRBV4-3; CDR3nt: TGCGCCAGCAGCCAAGAACCCAAAGTCAGGGACAAAGCATTT; CDR3aa: CASSQEPKVRDKAF
abundance: -; j_gene: TRBJ2-1; d_gene: -; v_gene: TRBV18; CDR3nt: TGTGCCAGCTCACCAGAGGTCGGTGAGCAGTTCTTC; CDR3aa: CASSPEVGEQFF
abundance: few; j_gene: TRBJ2-7; d_gene: TRBD1; v_gene: TRBV18; CDR3nt: TGTGCCAGCTCACCACCGCCGGCAACAGGGGCCTCCTACGAGCAGTACTTC; CDR3aa: CASSPPPATGASYEQYF
abundance: few; j_gene: TRBJ1-1; d_gene: -; v_gene: TRBV20-1; CDR3nt: TGCAGTGCCGCTACAGGAAACACTGAAGCTTTCTTT; CDR3aa: CSAATGNTEAFF
abundance: few; j_gene: TRBJ1-2; d_gene: -; v_gene: TRBV7-2; CDR3nt: TGTGCCAGCAGCCCGATGGGGGGGGGAGCTAACTATGGCTACACCTTC; CDR3aa: CASSPMGGGANYGYTF
abundance: -; j_gene: TRBJ1-6; d_gene: -; v_gene: TRBV4-1; CDR3nt: TGCGCCAGCAGCCAAGGGCCCGCTGATAATTCACCCCTCCACTTT; CDR3aa: CASSQGPADNSPLHF